Sequencing of this TCR beta chain was carried out in a study of TIL therapy for anti-PD-1-resistant metastatic lung cancer (dated by TCRdb to about 2021). In terms of the full investigation: A median age of 54 years (range about 35-80) and a median tumor PD-L1 proportion score of roughly 5.8% were recorded among enrolled patients. The cohort was composed predominantly of lung adenocarcinoma, with a few EGFR-mutant and two ALK-rearranged tumors included, and half of patients were identified as current or former smokers. Across the cohort, whole-exome sequencing showed a median non-synonymous tumor mutation burden of less than 1.7 mutations per megabase. T cell receptor beta sequencing of tumor and peripheral blood served to follow clonotypes across the tumor, the expanded TIL product, and serial blood samples. What the authors observed across the whole study: Generalizability was limited because the cohort was highly selected, with more treatment-naive, never-smoker and oncogene-addicted patients included than is typical. Compared with baseline intratumoral T cells, expanded TIL cultures were more clonal and less diverse (median clonality approximately 6% vs 31%, p < 0.0001). TIL culture showed high clonal turnover, with many enriched product clones undetected in the baseline tumor, suggesting clonal contraction rather than faithful expansion. The study protocol defined all tumor marker inferences as exploratory.

The germline V gene (reference sequence) supplies CDR1 MNHNY and CDR2 SVGAGI. V loses 5 bases, J loses 2 bases, and the germline ends lie 16 bases apart. The CDR3 runs 15 amino acids, cysteine and phenylalanine included. Of all the DNA, just the CDR3 is kept, 45 bases in frame from base 1. According to the study, the label for this sample's time point signals: pre-treatment sample, taken before nivolumab and TIL therapy. Baseline tumor samples were excised metastases, mostly pleural nodules or supraclavicular lymph nodes, from the same resection used to grow TIL. Tumors were harvested prior to any PD-1/PD-L1 blockade, after which nivolumab was administered to patients, and lymphodepletion, expanded TIL infusion and IL-2 were given to patients who progressed. Adults with stage 4 NSCLC were enrolled from 2017 to early 2020 in a dual-center phase I trial. The samples were drawn from an open-label, single-arm phase I trial testing tumor-infiltrating lymphocyte therapy combined with nivolumab in advanced non-small cell lung cancer. Portions of each resected tumor were snap-frozen in liquid nitrogen and stored at -80 °C. Tumor regions of interest were selected on H&E sections by laser-capture macrodissection, were pulverized into about 16 mg aliquots, and were extracted with Qiagen Allprep kits.

Comments on this clone: It has no known antigen specificity. Base qualities are missing; no much larger clone stands one base away.

TCR beta CDR3 regions were amplified from genomic DNA by bias-controlled multiplex PCR with the immunoSEQ v3 hsTCRB kit. The TCR libraries were sequenced on an Illumina NextSeq 500 to approximately 2.1 million read pairs for survey level or about 5-6.5 million read pairs for deep level. The study's processing was this. V, D and J genes were assigned, non-productive sequences were removed, and clonality was reported by immunoSEQ Analyzer software. Repertoires were compared by productive Simpson clonality and by the Morisita overlap index of productive TRB rearrangements between infused TIL and blood. Not all clones reach the TCRdb copy of this immuneACCESS table, which keeps in-frame sequences only. Checked studies attribute under half of the gap to unresolved V genes and leave the rest unexplained. The D gene and trimming were derived from the DNA, and the V and J assignments and clone size from that table. This sample gives 8,500 to 9,500 clones in total; roughly three quarters of them show up just once. The ten largest account for over 10% of the sample.

The sequence is built from TRBV6-6 and TRBJ2-7, with a tentative D gene TRBD1 over 8 matching bases. The receptor was isolated from a person aged 25 to 85 with non-small cell lung cancer. The sequenced sample was tumor tissue, obtained at baseline. The CDR3 sequence is CASSKPQGGAYEQYF. The DNA reads TGTGCCAGCAGTAAACCACAGGGGGGGGCCTACGAGCAGTACTTC.